The sequence of this T cell receptor beta chain was determined in a study of OX40 agonist ivuxolimab in advanced cancers. Background on the study: It was ivuxolimab, an agonistic anti-OX40 (CD134) antibody, that patients were treated with. It was permissible to have had prior anti-PD-1, anti-PD-L1 or anti-CTLA-4 therapy, and around 43% had some.

Assay used: immunoSEQ multiplex PCR; TCRdb lists only in-frame clones, some missing. The sample holds more than 50,000 clones, about 82% seen once. The CDR3 covers 14 residues. Germline loops: CDR1 MNHEY, CDR2 SVGAGI. The V end was cut by 5 bases, the J end by 8 bases, with 16 bases between. The cohort excluded patients with autoimmune disease history or systemic immunosuppression. The chain joins TRBV6-5 to TRBJ2-1; the D gene is possibly TRBD2 (5 bases). This clonotype originated in an adult with an advanced solid tumor such as melanoma, head and neck, liver or kidney cancer. The sequencing used CD4+ or CD8+ T cells sorted from blood, collected in a trial of the OX40 agonist ivuxolimab. The CDR3 sequence is CASSPLDWYDEQFF. CDR3 nucleotides: TGTGCCAGCAGTCCCTTGGACTGGTACGATGAGCAGTTCTTC.